Shown below are 26 T cell receptor beta chains from a single sample sequenced in a study of T cell repertoires in cytomegalovirus infection. The antigens of these receptors remain unknown. MiXCR, run by TCRdb on the reads, gives a single entry per CDR3 protein. The sample lists roughly 54,000 distinct CDR3 sequences, more than 25% seen once, with about 74% in the top ten. The specimen sequenced was PBMCs, sequenced either directly or after in vitro stimulation (not recorded which). The receptors derive from a human donor in good health (CMV status not recorded). Some clones in this sample may be carry-over from other donors' samples.

This clonotype was seen only a few times. The chain has TRBV7-9 and TRBJ1-4; D may be TRBD1 (5 bases). The CDR3 sequence is 13 residues long. V lost 5 bases, J lost 8 bases, and 12 bases lay in between. Germline loops: CDR1 SEHNR, CDR2 FQNEAQ (reference sequence). Here the CDR3 DNA reads TGTGCCAGCAGCACAGGAACGGGCGAAAAACTGTTTTTT. It yields the protein CASSTGTGEKLFF.

The table lists this clonotype with a few counts. J is TRBJ1-2 and V is TRBV7-2; D gene unclear. V was pared by 1 base and J by 5 bases, with 14 bases between. The CDR3 has 15 amino acids. Germline V lookup: CDR1 SGHTA, CDR2 FQGNSA. The DNA for the CDR3 is TGTGCCAGCAGCTTAGACCCGGGGTTAGGGTATGGCTACACCTTC. Amino acids: CASSLDPGLGYGYTF.

The rearrangement uses TRBV6-2 or TRBV6-3 and TRBJ2-1; the D gene is possibly TRBD1 (7 bases). This CDR3 region has 17 residues. V dropped 6 bases and J dropped 6 bases, with 24 bases sitting between them. From germline, CDR1 is MNHEY and CDR2 SVGEGT. CDR3 sequence reads: CASSPVATGRPFNEQFF. CDR3 DNA sequence: TGTGCCAGCAGCCCCGTTGCGACAGGGAGGCCGTTCAATGAGCAGTTCTTC.

This chain connects TRBV6-6 to TRBJ2-1, with a tentative D call TRBD2 (8 bases). V gave up 8 bases and J gave up 3 bases, with 29 bases separating them. Germline CDR1 and CDR2: MNHNY and SVGAGI (reference sequence). The CDR3 sequence is 19 residues long. DNA of the CDR3: TGTGCCAGCTGGCACAGGGGCGGTGTGGGGCGGGGGGACTACAATGAGCAGTTCTTC. Protein product: CASWHRGGVGRGDYNEQFF.

This clonotype appeared a few times. The J gene is TRBJ2-7, the V gene TRBV7-6, with D unclear. This CDR3 spans 14 amino acids. The germline gives CDR1 SGHVS, CDR2 FNYEAQ. V lost 6 bases and J lost 0, with 12 bases in between. CDR3 in DNA: TGTGCCAGCAGTTTGAGACCGAGCTCCTACGAGCAGTACTTC. Protein product: CASSLRPSSYEQYF.

With respect to this clonotype: An end of the junction differs from the germline gene, which may be a read error. This rearrangement joins TRBV7-6 to TRBJ2-7; no definite D call. This CDR3 comprises 14 residues. Germline V gene lookup returns CDR1 SGHVS and CDR2 FNYEAQ. The chain's CDR3 is CASSPKGAAYEQCF. The CDR3 DNA reads TGTGCCAGCAGCCCCAAGGGCGCAGCCTACGAGCAGTGCTTC.

V usage is TRBV10-2 and J usage is TRBJ2-2, with D possibly called TRBD1 or TRBD2 (6 bases each). This CDR3 region has 14 residues. The germline V and J ends were trimmed by 8 bases and 2 bases, with 12 bases remaining between them. Germline V CDR1 and CDR2: WSHSY, SAAADI. In DNA form, the CDR3 reads TGCGCCAGCCACTGGGGGGCCAACACCGGGGAGCTGTTTTTT. It encodes CASHWGANTGELFF.

The chain recombines TRBV20-1 with TRBJ2-5; no firm D call. CDR3 length: 13 amino acids. In germline, CDR1 is DFQATT, CDR2 SNEGSKA (reference sequence). Trimming removed 7 bases at V and 2 bases at J, with 14 bases between. Here the CDR3 DNA reads TGCAGTGTTGTTAGCCCCACACAAGAGACCCAGTACTTC. Amino acids: CSVVSPTQETQYF.

This clonotype appeared many times. The CDR3 loop is CASSLQWGTEAFF. CDR3 nucleotide sequence: TGTGCCAGCAGCTTACAATGGGGGACTGAAGCTTTCTTT. The chain carries TRBV7-2 and TRBJ1-1; tentative D call: TRBD1 (5 bases). The CDR3 sequence is 13 residues long. The germline V gene encodes CDR1 SGHTA and CDR2 FQGNSA. V was cut by 2 bases and J by 5 bases, with 9 bases left in between.

CDR3 protein: CSASFATTLVLAKNIQYF. In DNA form, the CDR3 reads TGCAGTGCTAGTTTCGCTACTACACTCGTACTAGCCAAAAACATTCAGTACTTC. The chain is built from TRBV20-1 and TRBJ2-4; D gene uncertain. CDR1 is DFQATT and CDR2 is SNEGSKA in the germline V gene (reference sequence). This CDR3 is built from 18 residues. The V and J ends lost 3 bases and 0 bases respectively, with 21 bases between them.

The rearrangement links TRBV10-3 to TRBJ2-3, with 9 bases identical to TRBD1. The CDR3 totals 12 residues. J gave up 3 bases and V 11 bases, and 3 bases lay outside the gene matches. The germline V gene has CDR1 ENHRY and CDR2 SYGVKD. The DNA of the CDR3 is TGTGCCTGCGGACAGGGGACAGATACGCAGTATTTT. Encoded protein: CACGQGTDTQYF.

This clonotype was recorded a few times. This rearrangement joins TRBV12-3 or TRBV12-4 to TRBJ2-7; D not certain. The V and J ends lost 10 bases and 2 bases respectively, with 15 bases between them. There are 13 residues in the CDR3. The CDR3 loop reads CATSRTLTYEQYF. CDR3 in DNA: TGTGCCACTTCACGGACCCTTACCTACGAGCAGTACTTC.

This clonotype has at least ten counts. V usage is TRBV11-2 and J usage is TRBJ1-6; TRBD1 agrees at 7 bases. V lost 5 bases to trimming and J lost 5 bases; unmatched junction nucleotides: 9. Per the germline V gene, CDR1 is SGHAT and CDR2 is FQNNGV. The CDR3 has 16 amino acids. CDR3 region: CASSPAVTGHNSPLHF. The CDR3 nucleotides read TGTGCCAGCAGCCCGGCAGTGACAGGGCATAATTCACCCCTCCACTTT.

The CDR3 bases are TGTGCCAGCAGTTTGGTGGTGGGGACAGTCCCTGGGGAGCAGTACTTC. Translated, it gives CASSLVVGTVPGEQYF. The rearrangement links TRBV27 to TRBJ2-7; TRBD1 aligns across 7 bases. Germline V gene sequence: CDR1 MNHEY, CDR2 SMNVEV (reference sequence). The length of the CDR3 is 16 residues. J gave up 7 bases and V 3 bases, and 15 bases lay outside the gene matches.

V is TRBV5-1 and J is TRBJ1-1; D perhaps matches TRBD1 (6 bases). This CDR3 is built from 13 residues. Germline CDR1 and CDR2: SGHRS and YFSETQ. The ends were cut back, 2 bases at V and 7 bases at J, with 12 bases in the middle. CDR3 coding DNA: TGCGCCAGCAGCTTAGGCCAGGGGTATGAAGCTTTCTTT. Its protein is CASSLGQGYEAFF.

This clonotype has at least ten counts. V is TRBV12-3 or TRBV12-4 and J is TRBJ2-1; D call uncertain. CDR3 length: 19 residues. V lost 5 bases and J 9 bases, leaving 32 bases between the germline ends. CDR3 DNA: TGTGCCAGCAGTCCCCGAAAATCAACCCTCGGGCCAACATGGGGTGAGCAGTTCTTC. Residues: CASSPRKSTLGPTWGEQFF.

This chain connects TRBV12-3 or TRBV12-4 to TRBJ2-2; TRBD2 aligns across 12 bases. The CDR3 totals 18 residues. The J segment lost 0 bases and the V segment lost 6 bases, leaving 8 bases of the junction unmatched. CDR3 DNA sequence: TGTGCCAGCAGCCAACTAGCGGGAGGATACGCGAACACCGGGGAGCTGTTTTTT. As protein: CASSQLAGGYANTGELFF.

V is TRBV6-2 or TRBV6-3 and J is TRBJ2-1; 11 positions agree with TRBD2. J gave up 0 bases and V 8 bases, and 6 bases lay outside the gene matches. The CDR3 totals 16 residues. CDR1 MNHEY and CDR2 SVGEGT come from the germline V gene. CDR3 nucleotides: TGTGCCAGCGCACTAGCGGGAGCAAGCTCCTACAATGAGCAGTTCTTC. It encodes CASALAGASSYNEQFF.

This clonotype was recorded a few times. The chain recombines TRBV24-1 with TRBJ1-5, with 8 bases matching TRBD1. Per the germline V gene, CDR1 is KGHDR and CDR2 is SFDVKD. The CDR3 covers 17 residues. V shed 4 bases, J shed 2 bases, and the junction held 9 bases outside the gene matches. The CDR3 nucleotides read TGTGCCACCAGTGAACCCCCGGACAGGGAACGCAATCAGCCCCAGCATTTT. It encodes CATSEPPDRERNQPQHF.

The J gene is TRBJ1-2, the V gene TRBV5-4; no definite D call. CDR3 length: 15 amino acids. The V and J ends lost 5 bases and 0 bases respectively, with 14 bases between them. The V gene's germline CDR1 is SGHNT and CDR2 YYREEE (reference sequence). As DNA, the CDR3 is TGTGCCAGCAGAGGAGCTCCTGTCTCTAACTATGGCTACACCTTC. This gives the protein CASRGAPVSNYGYTF. Supplemented by reference TRBV5-4 and TRBJ1-2, the full variable domain reads ETGVTQSPTHLIKTRGQQVTLRCSSQSGHNTVSWYQQALGQGPQFIFQYYREEENGRGNFPPRFSGLQFPNYSSELNVNALELDDSALYLCASRGAPVSNYGYTFGSGTRLTVV.

This chain links TRBV12-3 or TRBV12-4 with TRBJ2-3; 7 bases are shared with TRBD2. The V gene end was trimmed by 8 bases and the J gene end by 5 bases; junction bases not matched to a gene: 4. This CDR3 has 12 amino acids. The CDR3 loop reads CASLSGGDTQYF. The CDR3 coding sequence is TGTGCCAGCCTGTCGGGGGGAGATACGCAGTATTTT.

The V and J genes are TRBV30 and TRBJ2-2; D perhaps matches TRBD1 (6 bases). There are 14 residues in the CDR3. Trimming removed 3 bases from V and 3 bases from J, with 11 bases in between. CDR1 and CDR2 from the germline V gene are GTSNPN and SVGIG (reference sequence). The DNA for the CDR3 is TGTGCCTGGAGGGGGGACACGGACACCGGGGAGCTGTTTTTT. The encoded protein is CAWRGDTDTGELFF.

This clonotype turned up a few times. The chain recombines TRBV12-3 or TRBV12-4 with TRBJ2-2; D is uncertain. Trimming took off 0 bases at V and 7 bases at J, with 6 bases between the two ends. The CDR3 contains 13 residues. CDR3 loop: CASSLARYGELFF. The CDR3 coding sequence is TGTGCCAGCAGTTTAGCTCGGTACGGGGAGCTGTTTTTT.

V usage is TRBV4-1 and J usage is TRBJ2-7; no definite D call. Germline V gene data show CDR1 as MGHRA and CDR2 as YSYEKL. The CDR3 covers 12 residues. The germline V and J ends were trimmed by 1 base and 6 bases, with 7 bases remaining between them. CDR3 bases: TGCGCCAGCAGCCAAGGGGAACGCGAGCAGTACTTC. Translated, it gives CASSQGEREQYF.

The V and J genes are TRBV28 and TRBJ1-1; no reliable D call. V was trimmed by 4 bases and J by 1 base, leaving 10 bases between them. CDR1 and CDR2 (germline): MDHEN, SYDVKM. The CDR3 sequence is 14 residues long. DNA for the CDR3: TGTGCCAGCAGTTCAGACGGCCCGAACACTGAAGCTTTCTTT. Translating it yields CASSSDGPNTEAFF.

This clonotype has just a few counts. The chain joins TRBV12-3 or TRBV12-4 to TRBJ2-3; a possible D gene is TRBD1 (7 bases). The ends were cut back, 4 bases at V and 4 bases at J, with 18 bases in the middle. This CDR3 is 16 amino acids long. CDR3 sequence reads: CASSSGQAGPADTQYF. CDR3 nucleotides: TGTGCCAGCAGTTCAGGACAGGCGGGACCTGCAGATACGCAGTATTTT.